The entry below describes one T cell receptor beta chain. The target antigen is unknown. This sample stems from a study of T-cell reconstitution after alpha-beta-depleted transplantation in children. Study-wide results and limits: Approximately two months post-transplant, alpha-beta T cells reportedly originated from several hundred expanded graft clones. T-cell numbers and diversity, one year after transplant, stemmed largely from T cells that were newly produced.

For TCRbeta, the library was prepared with unique molecular identifiers. Via MiXCR, TCRdb re-called the PCR reads, giving one row per CDR3 protein. The table records about 870,000 distinct CDR3 sequences, roughly 15% of them present only once. There are 18 residues in the CDR3. Looked up from germline, CDR1 is SGHAT and CDR2 is FQDESV (reference sequence). V was pared by 5 bases and J by 5 bases, with 17 bases of the junction left unmatched. The chain joins TRBV11-1 to TRBJ2-1; TRBD1 matches at 8 bases. The sequence derives from a male patient younger than 18 who had a stem cell transplant for acute lymphoblastic leukemia, so the T cells may come from the graft donor. Here the sequenced sample was PBMCs, mostly from graft donor cells, taken 360 days after TCRalphabeta/CD19-depleted stem cell transplant. As DNA, the CDR3 is TGTGCCAGCAGCGTTAGAAGGTCTCGGGACAGGATTGACAATGAGCAGTTCTTC. It encodes CASSVRRSRDRIDNEQFF.